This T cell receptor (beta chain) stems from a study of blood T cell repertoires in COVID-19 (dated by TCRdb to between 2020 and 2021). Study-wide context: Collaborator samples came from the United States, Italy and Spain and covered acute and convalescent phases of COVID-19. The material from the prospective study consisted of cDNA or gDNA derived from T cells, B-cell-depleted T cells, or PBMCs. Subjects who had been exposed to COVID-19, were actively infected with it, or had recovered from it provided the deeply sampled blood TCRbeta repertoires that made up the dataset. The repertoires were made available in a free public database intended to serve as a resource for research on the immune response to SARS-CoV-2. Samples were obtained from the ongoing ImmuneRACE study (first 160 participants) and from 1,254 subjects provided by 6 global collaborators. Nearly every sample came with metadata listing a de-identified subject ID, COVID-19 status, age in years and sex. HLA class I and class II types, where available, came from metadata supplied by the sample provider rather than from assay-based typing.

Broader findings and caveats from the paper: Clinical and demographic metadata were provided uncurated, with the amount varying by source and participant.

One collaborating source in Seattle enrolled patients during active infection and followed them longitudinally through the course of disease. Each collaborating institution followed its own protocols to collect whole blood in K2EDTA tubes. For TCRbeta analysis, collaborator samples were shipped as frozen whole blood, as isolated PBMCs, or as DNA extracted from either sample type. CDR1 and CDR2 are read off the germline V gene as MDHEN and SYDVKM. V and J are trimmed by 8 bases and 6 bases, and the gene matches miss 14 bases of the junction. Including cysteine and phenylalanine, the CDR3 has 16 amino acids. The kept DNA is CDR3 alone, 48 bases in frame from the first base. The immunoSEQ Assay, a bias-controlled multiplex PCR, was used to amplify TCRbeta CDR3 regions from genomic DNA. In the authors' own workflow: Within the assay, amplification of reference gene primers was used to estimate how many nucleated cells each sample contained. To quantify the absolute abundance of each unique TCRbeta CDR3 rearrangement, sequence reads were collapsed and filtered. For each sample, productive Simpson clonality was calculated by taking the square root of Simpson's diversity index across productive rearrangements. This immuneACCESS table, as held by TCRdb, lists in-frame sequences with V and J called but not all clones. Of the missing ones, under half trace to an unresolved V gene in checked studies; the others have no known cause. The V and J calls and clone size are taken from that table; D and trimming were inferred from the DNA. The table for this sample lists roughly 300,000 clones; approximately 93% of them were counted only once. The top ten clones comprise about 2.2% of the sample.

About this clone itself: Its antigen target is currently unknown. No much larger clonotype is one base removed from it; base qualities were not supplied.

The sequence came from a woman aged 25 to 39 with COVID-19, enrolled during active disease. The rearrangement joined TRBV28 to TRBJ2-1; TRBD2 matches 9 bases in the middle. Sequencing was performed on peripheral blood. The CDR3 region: CASGNTAGGAPNEQFF. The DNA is TGTGCCAGCGGCAACACGGCGGGAGGGGCTCCCAATGAGCAGTTCTTC. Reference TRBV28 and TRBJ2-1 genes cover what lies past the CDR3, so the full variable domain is DVKVTQSSRYLVKRTGEKVFLECVQDMDHENMFWYRQDPGLGLRLIYFSYDVKMKEKGDIPEGYSVSREKKERFSLILESASTNQTSMYLCASGNTAGGAPNEQFFGPGTRLTVL.